This is a list of T cell receptor beta chains from one sample in a study of T-cell reconstitution after alpha-beta-depleted transplantation in children. In TCRdb, the PCR reads were re-called with MiXCR into one record per CDR3 protein. The repertoire consists of nearly 400,000 distinct CDR3 sequences, with roughly 20% occurring once and the leading ten covering around 3.9%. The sample here was PBMCs from the stem cell graft donor, taken from the stem cell graft. Receptors were obtained from a human donor who donated a stem cell graft to a child with acute myeloid leukemia. Both conserved end residues are part of each CDR3. A D gene is named only where the DNA matches it firmly. Only part of the rows carry a size: once, few, many, or a class if the clone is expanded.

J: TRBJ1-2
D: TRBD1
size: NA
V: TRBV12-3/TRBV12-4
CDR3: CASKDRVLSGYTF
DNA: TGTGCCAGCAAGGACAGGGTTTTAAGTGGCTACACCTTC

J: TRBJ1-6
D: NA
size: many
V: TRBV7-7
CDR3: CARGASNSPLHF
DNA: TGTGCCAGAGGGGCGAGTAATTCACCCCTCCACTTT

J: TRBJ2-7
D: TRBD1
size: few
V: TRBV7-2
CDR3: CASSLTTGDAYEQYF
DNA: TGTGCCAGCAGCTTAACTACAGGGGATGCGTACGAGCAGTACTTC

J: TRBJ2-7
D: NA
size: NA
V: TRBV3-1
CDR3: CASSRARGDEQYF
DNA: TGTGCCAGCAGCCGGGCCAGGGGGGACGAGCAGTACTTC

J: TRBJ2-3
D: TRBD2
size: few
V: TRBV27
CDR3: CASRPGRDGTDTQYF
DNA: TGTGCCTCACGCCCAGGGAGGGACGGCACAGATACGCAGTATTTT

J: TRBJ2-7
D: NA
size: NA
V: TRBV5-1
CDR3: CASSQQLGVYEQYF
DNA: TGCGCCAGCAGCCAACAATTAGGGGTCTACGAGCAGTACTTC

J: TRBJ2-3
D: NA
size: many
V: TRBV20-1
CDR3: CSVPGLGGDTQYF
DNA: TGCAGTGTTCCGGGACTCGGGGGAGATACGCAGTATTTT

J: TRBJ1-1
D: TRBD1
size: few
V: TRBV15
CDR3: CATSRGGQGYTEAFF
DNA: TGTGCCACCAGCAGGGGAGGACAGGGGTACACTGAAGCTTTCTTT

J: TRBJ2-2
D: NA
size: few
V: TRBV4-1
CDR3: CASSQDWAGELFF
DNA: TGCGCCAGCAGCCAAGATTGGGCCGGGGAGCTGTTTTTT

J: TRBJ2-2
D: NA
size: NA
V: TRBV12-3/TRBV12-4
CDR3: CASSPTVGNTGELFF
DNA: TGTGCCAGCAGTCCCACTGTGGGAAACACCGGGGAGCTGTTTTTT

J: TRBJ2-1
D: NA
size: NA
V: TRBV20-1
CDR3: CSARDSSVDKSSYNEQFF
DNA: TGCAGTGCTAGAGATAGTTCTGTAGACAAGAGCTCCTACAATGAGCAGTTCTTC

J: TRBJ2-3
D: TRBD1
size: many
V: TRBV20-1
CDR3: CSASRTGGLTDTQYF
DNA: TGCAGTGCTTCGCGGACAGGGGGCCTGACAGATACGCAGTATTTT

J: TRBJ2-5
D: TRBD1
size: few
V: TRBV29-1
CDR3: CSAVPGQGAGETQYF
DNA: TGCAGCGCCGTCCCGGGACAGGGGGCGGGGGAGACCCAGTACTTC

J: TRBJ2-1
D: TRBD1
size: NA
V: TRBV12-3/TRBV12-4
CDR3: CASRMTGSSYNEQFF
DNA: TGTGCCAGCAGGATGACAGGGAGCTCCTACAATGAGCAGTTCTTC

J: TRBJ1-1
D: NA
size: few
V: TRBV4-2
CDR3: CASSDAGDLNTEAFF
DNA: TGTGCCAGCAGCGACGCAGGGGACCTAAACACTGAAGCTTTCTTT

J: TRBJ2-7
D: NA
size: NA
V: TRBV19
CDR3: CASSIDARVGNEQYF
DNA: TGTGCCAGTAGTATAGACGCCAGGGTAGGGAACGAGCAGTACTTC

J: TRBJ2-7
D: NA
size: few
V: TRBV4-2
CDR3: CASSQPQGEAIYEQYF
DNA: TGTGCCAGCAGCCAACCTCAGGGGGAGGCCATCTACGAGCAGTACTTC

J: TRBJ2-2
D: NA
size: NA
V: TRBV18
CDR3: CASSPFDTGELFF
DNA: TGTGCCAGCTCACCATTTGATACCGGGGAGCTGTTTTTT

J: TRBJ1-3
D: NA
size: NA
V: TRBV7-9
CDR3: CASSSEDRGNTIYF
DNA: TGTGCCAGCAGCTCCGAGGACCGAGGAAACACCATATATTTT

J: TRBJ2-1
D: TRBD2
size: few
V: TRBV20-1
CDR3: CSATSGRVNNEQFF
DNA: TGCAGTGCTACCTCCGGGAGGGTCAACAATGAGCAGTTCTTC

J: TRBJ2-1
D: TRBD2
size: many
V: TRBV20-1
CDR3: CSAPLAGSSYNEQFF
DNA: TGCAGTGCTCCCTTAGCGGGGAGCTCCTACAATGAGCAGTTCTTC

J: TRBJ1-6
D: NA
size: NA
V: TRBV4-2
CDR3: CASSQAGNSPLHF
DNA: TGTGCCAGCAGCCAAGCGGGGAATTCACCCCTCCACTTT

J: TRBJ2-3
D: TRBD2
size: NA
V: TRBV20-1
CDR3: CSARGTSGDTQYF
DNA: TGCAGTGCTAGGGGGACTAGCGGGGATACGCAGTATTTT

J: TRBJ2-7
D: NA
size: many
V: TRBV20-1
CDR3: CSASTWGTGGFLGNYEQYF
DNA: TGCAGTGCTTCAACTTGGGGGACTGGCGGATTCTTAGGGAACTACGAGCAGTACTTC

J: TRBJ1-1
D: NA
size: NA
V: TRBV12-3/TRBV12-4
CDR3: CASIEDSAYTEAFF
DNA: TGTGCCAGCATCGAGGACAGCGCTTACACTGAAGCTTTCTTT

J: TRBJ2-1
D: TRBD2
size: NA
V: TRBV15
CDR3: CATIPSGVNEQFF
DNA: TGTGCCACCATCCCTAGCGGGGTCAATGAGCAGTTCTTC

J: TRBJ1-6
D: NA
size: NA
V: TRBV12-3/TRBV12-4
CDR3: CASTPGATHNSPLHF
DNA: TGTGCCAGCACCCCGGGGGCAACCCATAATTCACCCCTCCACTTT

J: TRBJ1-2
D: TRBD1
size: many
V: TRBV24-1
CDR3: CATNDRGGNGYTF
DNA: TGTGCCACCAACGACAGGGGAGGGAATGGCTACACCTTC

J: TRBJ2-7
D: TRBD1
size: many
V: TRBV20-1
CDR3: CSAPRGLGEQYF
DNA: TGCAGTGCCCCTAGGGGGCTGGGGGAGCAGTACTTC

J: TRBJ2-4
D: TRBD1
size: few
V: TRBV24-1
CDR3: CATSDGQGGKNIQYF
DNA: TGTGCCACCAGTGATGGACAGGGGGGCAAAAACATTCAGTACTTC

J: TRBJ2-1
D: NA
size: few
V: TRBV9
CDR3: CASSVGGDSWRGNEQFF
DNA: TGTGCCAGCAGCGTAGGGGGGGATTCTTGGCGTGGCAATGAGCAGTTCTTC

J: TRBJ2-7
D: TRBD2
size: few
V: TRBV5-5
CDR3: CASSLAGLAGEDEQYF
DNA: TGTGCCAGCAGCTTGGCGGGACTAGCGGGAGAGGACGAGCAGTACTTC

J: TRBJ1-1
D: TRBD1
size: many
V: TRBV29-1
CDR3: CSVEQQGDTEAFF
DNA: TGCAGCGTTGAACAACAGGGGGACACTGAAGCTTTCTTT

J: TRBJ2-1
D: NA
size: few
V: TRBV25-1
CDR3: CASSESESPRYNEQFF
DNA: TGTGCCAGCAGTGAATCGGAGTCCCCTAGATACAATGAGCAGTTCTTC

J: TRBJ2-7
D: NA
size: few
V: TRBV12-3/TRBV12-4
CDR3: CASSPPKGRGSYEQYF
DNA: TGTGCCAGCTCCCCCCCTAAGGGACGGGGCTCCTACGAGCAGTACTTC

J: TRBJ2-5
D: TRBD1
size: NA
V: TRBV18
CDR3: CASSHRQGQQETQYF
DNA: TGTGCCAGCTCCCATCGACAGGGACAACAAGAGACCCAGTACTTC

J: TRBJ2-7
D: TRBD1
size: NA
V: TRBV7-8
CDR3: CASSLDSGQGMYEQYF
DNA: TGTGCCAGCAGCTTAGATTCGGGACAGGGGATGTACGAGCAGTACTTC

J: TRBJ2-5
D: NA
size: NA
V: TRBV12-3/TRBV12-4
CDR3: CASSLQGVQETQYF
DNA: TGTGCCAGCAGTCTACAAGGGGTACAAGAGACCCAGTACTTC

J: TRBJ2-5
D: TRBD2
size: NA
V: TRBV20-1
CDR3: CSVVRVLAGLETQYF
DNA: TGCAGTGTGGTGCGGGTCCTAGCGGGATTAGAGACCCAGTACTTC

J: TRBJ2-7
D: TRBD1
size: few
V: TRBV7-9
CDR3: CASSLRDRDYEQYF
DNA: TGTGCCAGCAGCTTACGGGACAGGGACTACGAGCAGTACTTC

J: TRBJ1-5
D: TRBD1
size: NA
V: TRBV27
CDR3: CASSSGTVGNQPQHF
DNA: TGTGCCAGCAGCTCCGGGACAGTTGGGAATCAGCCCCAGCATTTT

J: TRBJ2-5
D: NA
size: NA
V: TRBV7-8
CDR3: CASSLKAAITQETQYF
DNA: TGTGCCAGCAGCTTAAAGGCGGCAATTACCCAAGAGACCCAGTACTTC

J: TRBJ2-7
D: TRBD1
size: NA
V: TRBV4-2
CDR3: CASSETATGGYAYEQYF
DNA: TGTGCCAGCAGTGAGACGGCGACAGGGGGCTATGCCTACGAGCAGTACTTC

J: TRBJ2-1
D: TRBD1
size: NA
V: TRBV29-1
CDR3: CSVGRTGGRNEQFF
DNA: TGCAGCGTTGGGAGGACAGGGGGCCGGAATGAGCAGTTCTTC

J: TRBJ2-7
D: TRBD2
size: NA
V: TRBV5-1
CDR3: CASSLGSQILAGSYEQYF
DNA: TGCGCCAGCAGCTTGGGTTCCCAGATACTAGCGGGTTCCTACGAGCAGTACTTC

J: TRBJ2-7
D: TRBD1
size: few
V: TRBV11-2
CDR3: CASSLATGASYEQYF
DNA: TGTGCCAGCAGCTTAGCTACAGGGGCTTCCTACGAGCAGTACTTC

J: TRBJ2-3
D: NA
size: NA
V: TRBV5-1
CDR3: CASSQRTEYTDTQYF
DNA: TGCGCCAGCAGCCAGAGGACCGAGTACACAGATACGCAGTATTTT

J: TRBJ1-1
D: TRBD1
size: NA
V: TRBV7-2
CDR3: CASSLAGQGYEAFF
DNA: TGTGCCAGCAGCCTAGCGGGACAGGGATATGAAGCTTTCTTT

J: TRBJ1-2
D: TRBD1
size: many
V: TRBV29-1
CDR3: CSVETGHYGYTF
DNA: TGCAGCGTTGAGACAGGGCACTATGGCTACACCTTC

J: TRBJ2-2
D: NA
size: NA
V: TRBV6-1
CDR3: CASRIEAATGELFF
DNA: TGTGCCAGCAGGATAGAAGCGGCCACCGGGGAGCTGTTTTTT

J: TRBJ1-6
D: NA
size: few
V: TRBV10-3
CDR3: CAISETSGRYNSPLHF
DNA: TGTGCCATCAGTGAGACCTCGGGACGCTATAATTCACCCCTCCACTTT

J: TRBJ2-2
D: NA
size: many
V: TRBV29-1
CDR3: CSAEGANTGELFF
DNA: TGCAGTGCCGAGGGGGCGAACACCGGGGAGCTGTTTTTT

J: TRBJ2-7
D: TRBD2
size: NA
V: TRBV9
CDR3: CASSVTAGAKEQYF
DNA: TGTGCCAGCAGCGTGACAGCGGGAGCAAAGGAGCAGTACTTC

J: TRBJ2-1
D: TRBD1
size: NA
V: TRBV9
CDR3: CASTGQGSYNEQFF
DNA: TGTGCCAGCACAGGACAGGGGTCCTACAATGAGCAGTTCTTC